Each of the 3 T cell receptor beta chains below was sequenced from the same sample in a study of blood T cell repertoires in COVID-19. The method was immunoSEQ multiplex PCR; TCRdb's version includes in-frame clones alone and lacks a portion of them. The sample consists of around 300,000 clones, approximately 86% of them appearing once. The sequenced sample was peripheral blood. The receptor source for this set is a woman in her 70s with COVID-19, enrolled during active disease.

The chain couples TRBV10-2 to TRBJ2-2, with 11 bases matching TRBD2. Germline lookup yields CDR1 WSHSY and CDR2 SAAADI. J was trimmed by 6 bases and V by 7 bases; bases with no gene match: 4. There are 14 residues in the CDR3. CDR3 DNA: TGCGCCAGCAAGATAGCGGGGGGGCCCGGGGAGCTGTTTTTT. As protein: CASKIAGGPGELFF.

The gene calls are TRBV30 and TRBJ2-5, with TRBD1 matching over 10 bases. Germline V CDR1 and CDR2: GTSNPN, SVGIG (reference sequence). The V and J ends lost 1 base and 8 bases, in that order; junction bases with no gene match: 10. The CDR3 runs 15 residues. The DNA of the CDR3 is TGTGCCTGGAGTGCCGGACAGGGGGAGTTTGATACCCAGTACTTC. This translates into CAWSAGQGEFDTQYF. The variable domain in full, with the rest retrieved from reference TRBV30 and TRBJ2-5, is SQTIHQWPATLVQPVGSPLSLECTVEGTSNPNLYWYRQAAGRGLQLLFYSVGIGQISSEVPQNLSASRPQDRQFILSSKKLLLSDSGFYLCAWSAGQGEFDTQYFGPGTRLLVL.

The chain carries TRBV14 and TRBJ2-5; 7 positions agree with TRBD1. The CDR3 is made up of 15 amino acids. Germline values: CDR1 SGHDN, CDR2 FVKESK. V lost 1 base and J lost 4; bases outside the gene matches: 6. The CDR3: CASSQARGQGETQYF. CDR3 nucleotide sequence: TGTGCCAGCAGCCAAGCGAGGGGGCAGGGAGAGACCCAGTACTTC.